This passage covers 6 T cell receptor beta chains from one sample sequenced in a study of cytomegalovirus exposure and HLA in healthy donors. PCR amplification relied on 60 Vbeta primers (plus 13 Jbeta primers). TCRdb's table, derived via immunoSEQ multiplex PCR, lists solely in-frame clones and lacks some. The sample includes 60,000 to 70,000 clones, 70% to 80% of them seen just once. Specimen: PBMCs. The receptors here all came from a young man in good health and CMV-seropositive.

The chain is built from TRBV6-4 and TRBJ2-7, with D possibly being TRBD1 (5 bases). The CDR3 runs to 13 residues. Between the trimmed V and J ends, which lost 7 bases and 3 bases, there was a span of 13 bases. CDR1 and CDR2 (germline): MRHNA, SNTAGT. CDR3 loop: CASITTDLYEQYF. CDR3 coding DNA: TGTGCCAGCATTACGACAGATCTCTACGAGCAGTACTTC.

This clone was seen only once. The genes are TRBV6-5 and TRBJ1-6; D not certain. V was clipped by 4 bases and J by 7 bases, with 11 bases between them. From germline, CDR1 is MNHEY and CDR2 SVGAGI. CDR3 length: 14 residues. CDR3 nucleotide sequence: TGTGCCAGCAGTTGGGAGGGAAGAAATTCACCCCTCCACTTT. It codes for CASSWEGRNSPLHF.

The chain combines TRBV10-3 with TRBJ2-2; TRBD2 matches at 10 bases. This CDR3 region has 19 residues. Trimming cost V 0 bases and J 4 bases; bases outside gene matches: 11. Per germline, CDR1 ENHRY and CDR2 SYGVKD. The chain's CDR3 is CAISESLGSGRAGTGELFF. The CDR3 coding sequence is TGTGCCATCAGTGAGTCTCTCGGGAGCGGGAGGGCCGGCACCGGGGAGCTGTTTTTT.

The rearrangement links TRBV4-2 to TRBJ2-3; TRBD2 matches 8 bases. Germline-derived CDR1 and CDR2 are LGHNA and YNFKEQ. This CDR3 has 16 residues. With V trimmed by 3 bases and J by 0 bases, 5 bases remained unmatched. The CDR3 spells CASSHERGPSTDTQYF. CDR3 DNA sequence: TGTGCCAGCAGCCATGAGCGGGGGCCTAGCACAGATACGCAGTATTTT.

This clone occurred a few times. CDR3 amino acids: CASRLSDRNGYTF. CDR3 sequence (DNA): TGTGCCAGCAGATTATCAGACAGGAATGGCTACACCTTC. The rearrangement uses TRBV6-5 and TRBJ1-2; TRBD1 is a possible D gene (6 bases). The ends were cut back, 6 bases at V and 6 bases at J, with 14 bases in the middle. The germline CDR1 and CDR2 sequences are MNHEY and SVGAGI. The CDR3 is made up of 13 amino acids.

This clone turned up a few times. The chain employs TRBV6-5 and TRBJ1-2; 8 bases line up with TRBD1. CDR1 is MNHEY and CDR2 is SVGAGI in the germline V gene. The CDR3 is 14 residues long. V was clipped by 2 bases and J by 8 bases; unmatched bases: 7. The CDR3: CASSYTGQGGGYTF. CDR3 coding DNA: TGTGCCAGCAGTTACACAGGACAGGGTGGCGGCTACACCTTC.